These 13 T cell receptor beta chains originate from one sample sequenced in a study of blood T cells in healthy people across ages. Next came a second PCR, run for about 6 to 12 cycles, which used a sample-barcoded 5' primer along with a J-beta primer mix. From the 5' RACE reads, TCRdb called clonotypes with MiXCR, one entry per CDR3 protein. This sample has fewer than 900,000 distinct CDR3 sequences, with more than 40% found just once. Sequencing was carried out using blood. The receptors stem from an older woman in good health.

The rearrangement uses TRBV6-2 or TRBV6-3 and TRBJ1-4, with D possibly matching TRBD1 (6 bases). Germline V gene lookup returns CDR1 MNHEY and CDR2 SVGEGT. V dropped 6 bases and J dropped 3 bases, with 14 bases sitting between them. The CDR3 is made up of 15 amino acids. The CDR3: CASRAGGGANEKLFF. Here the CDR3 DNA reads TGTGCCAGCAGGGCTGGAGGGGGTGCTAATGAAAAACTGTTTTTT.

The chain couples TRBV3-1 to TRBJ2-7, with D possibly TRBD1 on 6 matching bases. With 4 bases removed from V and 2 bases from J, the gap between germline ends came to 21 bases. CDR1 and CDR2 from the germline V gene are LGHDT and YNNKEL (reference sequence). This CDR3 has 17 residues. The CDR3 DNA is TGTGCCAGCAGCCCCGCCTGGTCCGCGACAGGACCCTACGAGCAGTACTTC. It translates to CASSPAWSATGPYEQYF.

The rearrangement joins TRBV7-3 to TRBJ1-1; D is unclear. The CDR3 runs 13 residues. Trimming took 8 bases from V and 1 from J, leaving 11 bases between them. From germline, CDR1 is SGHTA and CDR2 FQGTGA. The CDR3 sequence is CASSKQPNTEAFF. For the CDR3, the DNA is TGTGCCAGCTCGAAACAGCCGAACACTGAAGCTTTCTTT.

This clonotype was counted ten times or more. A much larger clone is a single base away; this may be a read error. V is TRBV9 and J is TRBJ2-5; D may be TRBD2 (6 bases). Trimming stripped 3 bases from V and 4 bases from J, with 10 bases between. Germline V gene data show CDR1 as SGDLS and CDR2 as YYNGEE. The CDR3 length is 13 residues. The CDR3 is CASSGNSGETQYF. CDR3 sequence (DNA): TGTGCCAGCAGCGGAAATAGCGGAGAGACCCAGTACTTC.

This chain joins TRBV20-1 and TRBJ2-5, with 11 bases lining up with TRBD1. Germline assignment: CDR1 DFQATT and CDR2 SNEGSKA (reference sequence). Unmatched junction bases numbered 8, after V lost 4 bases and J lost 4 bases. This CDR3 has 15 residues. CDR3 sequence reads: CSANRGTGGIETQYF. The CDR3 DNA reads as TGCAGTGCTAATCGCGGGACAGGGGGAATAGAGACCCAGTACTTC.

To note about this clonotype: A read error may explain this, as a much larger clone is one base away. The V call is TRBV5-1, the J call TRBJ2-3, with 7 bases fitting TRBD2. CDR1 and CDR2 (germline): SGHRS, YFSETQ. Losses at the gene ends were 2 bases for V and 5 bases for J; bases not matched to a gene: 14. This CDR3 has 17 residues. CDR3 bases: TGCGCCAGCAGCTTAACGGGGACTACGGCTCCTATAGATACGCAGTATTTT. It encodes CASSLTGTTAPIDTQYF.

The V and J genes are TRBV20-1 and TRBJ1-5; 7 bases are a match to TRBD1. The V gene's germline CDR1 is DFQATT and CDR2 SNEGSKA (reference sequence). The CDR3 consists of 14 residues. V dropped 6 bases and J dropped 4; count of bases not matched to a gene: 9. The CDR3 bases are TGCAGTGCAACGACCGGGACAGCAAATCAGCCCCAGCATTTT. It encodes CSATTGTANQPQHF.

The chain's CDR3 is CASRNSAGGNQPQHF. CDR3 nucleotide sequence: TGTGCCAGCAGAAACAGTGCCGGGGGCAATCAGCCCCAGCATTTT. The chain carries TRBV12-3 or TRBV12-4 and TRBJ1-5; unclear D gene. The V end was cut by 6 bases, the J end by 2 bases, with 14 bases between. The CDR3 spans 15 residues.

The chain recombines TRBV4-3 with TRBJ2-7; D remains unclear. V lost 0 bases and J 7 bases, leaving 19 bases between the germline ends. Germline CDR1 LGHNA, CDR2 YSLEER. The CDR3 consists of 16 residues. In DNA form, the CDR3 reads TGCGCCAGCAGCCAAGAAATGGGCCAGACTTACAATGAGCAGTACTTC. It is translated as CASSQEMGQTYNEQYF.

This chain links TRBV6-6 with TRBJ1-2, with 8 bases aligning to TRBD1. The CDR3 is 16 amino acids. V lost 5 bases, J lost 3 bases, and 11 bases stayed unmatched. Per the germline V gene, CDR1 is MNHNY and CDR2 is SVGAGI (reference sequence). CDR3 amino acids: CASSNPLGQGDYGYTF. The CDR3 DNA reads TGTGCCAGCAGTAACCCCCTAGGACAGGGAGACTATGGCTACACCTTC.

The CDR3 sequence is CASSFQDRDTGYTF. CDR3 nucleotides: TGTGCCAGCAGCTTCCAGGACAGGGACACTGGCTACACCTTC. The chain uses TRBV7-6 and TRBJ1-2, with 8 nucleotides matching TRBD1. With V trimmed by 3 bases and J by 7 bases, 7 bases remained unmatched. There are 14 residues in the CDR3. Germline CDR1 reads SGHVS; CDR2 reads FNYEAQ.

The rearrangement links TRBV6-2 or TRBV6-3 to TRBJ1-1; no definite D call. V dropped 9 bases and J dropped 8 bases, with 13 bases sitting between them. The CDR3 runs to 11 residues. Germline V gene lookup returns CDR1 MNHEY and CDR2 SVGEGT. The CDR3 region is CASRSRIEAFF. The CDR3 DNA reads as TGTGCCAGTAGGTCCCGTATAGAAGCTTTCTTT.

This clonotype was detected only a few times. The J gene is TRBJ2-1, the V gene TRBV24-1, with TRBD1 matching over 10 bases. CDR3 length equals 15 residues. V trimming: 5 bases; J trimming: 9 bases; junction bases outside the gene matches: 9. Germline V gene data show CDR1 as KGHDR and CDR2 as SFDVKD. The CDR3 DNA reads as TGTGCCACCAGTGTACCGGGACAGGGGAGGAGTGAGCAGTTCTTC. Translation gives CATSVPGQGRSEQFF.